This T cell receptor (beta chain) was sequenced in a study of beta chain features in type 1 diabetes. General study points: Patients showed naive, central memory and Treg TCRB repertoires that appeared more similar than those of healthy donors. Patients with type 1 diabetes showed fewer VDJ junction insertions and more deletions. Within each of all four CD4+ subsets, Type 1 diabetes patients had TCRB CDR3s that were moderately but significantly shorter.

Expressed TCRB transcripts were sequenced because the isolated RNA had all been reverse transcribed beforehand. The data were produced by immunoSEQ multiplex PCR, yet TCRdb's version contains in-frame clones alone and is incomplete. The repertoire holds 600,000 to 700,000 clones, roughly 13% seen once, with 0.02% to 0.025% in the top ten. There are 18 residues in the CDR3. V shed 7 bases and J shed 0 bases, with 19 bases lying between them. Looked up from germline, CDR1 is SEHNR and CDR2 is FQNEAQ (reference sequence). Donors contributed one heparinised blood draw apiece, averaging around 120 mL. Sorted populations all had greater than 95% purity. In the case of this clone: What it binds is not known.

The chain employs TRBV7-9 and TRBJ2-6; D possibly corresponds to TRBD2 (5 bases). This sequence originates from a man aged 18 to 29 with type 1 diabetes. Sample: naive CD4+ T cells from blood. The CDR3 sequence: CASTKKGGLNSGANVLTF. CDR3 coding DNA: TGTGCCAGCACCAAAAAAGGAGGCCTTAACTCTGGGGCCAACGTCCTGACTTTC.